This TCR beta chain was sequenced during a study of control samples from healthy donors and cancer patients. Per the germline V gene, CDR1 is LGHNA and CDR2 is YNFKEQ. CDR3 size: 16 residues. Trimming at V came to 2 bases and at J to 4 bases, leaving 7 bases not matched to a gene. Here immunoSEQ multiplex PCR was the method, and the copy in TCRdb shows in-frame clones only, minus some. This table holds roughly 130,000 clones, approximately 91% found once. The V gene is TRBV4-2, the J gene TRBJ1-2; 10 bases are a match to TRBD1. The TCR sequence derives from a man in his forties or fifties in good health. Sequencing was carried out using blood. CDR3 DNA sequence: TGTGCCAGCAGCCAAACGACAGGGGGCGCGAGCTATGGCTACACCTTC. It yields the protein CASSQTTGGASYGYTF.